One sample yielded the 32 T cell receptor beta chains listed below, sequenced in a study of human T cells and chemical hapten exposure. The time point: patch test 3, about 24 weeks after DPC sensitization. Treatment here: therapeutic diphenylcyclopropenone sensitization with weekly scalp DPC. One entry per CDR3 protein results from TCRdb running MiXCR on the RACE reads. The sample has 45,000 to 60,000 distinct CDR3 sequences, under 15% seen once; the top ten hold roughly 2.3%. The sample here was whole blood, taken in connection with sensitization to the hapten diphenylcyclopropenone (DPC). Receptors originate from a man younger than 40 with alopecia areata. Some clones in this sample may be carry-over from other donors' samples.

This clonotype showed up just a few times. The chain joins TRBV5-1 to TRBJ2-6, with D possibly called TRBD1 or TRBD2 (6 bases each). The CDR3 runs to 18 residues. Germline CDR1 and CDR2: SGHRS and YFSETQ. Trimming pared 4 bases from V and 0 bases from J, leaving 17 bases between. CDR3 sequence reads: CASSPRGPQFSGANVLTF. The CDR3 DNA follows: TGCGCCAGCAGCCCCCGGGGGCCCCAATTCTCTGGGGCCAACGTCCTGACTTTC.

The chain employs TRBV20-1 and TRBJ2-7; a weak D match, TRBD2 (6 bases). Looked up from germline, CDR1 is DFQATT and CDR2 is SNEGSKA (reference sequence). The CDR3 has 15 residues. The V end lost 3 bases, the J end lost 4 bases, and 19 bases lay between the germline ends. In DNA form, the CDR3 reads TGCAGTGCTAGGGCGGGGAGCTCCCTTATTTACGAGCAGTACTTC. Protein product: CSARAGSSLIYEQYF.

The chain combines TRBV18 with TRBJ2-7; 11 positions agree with TRBD1. The V gene's germline CDR1 is KGHSH and CDR2 LQKENI. This CDR3 is 16 amino acids long. V dropped 0 bases and J dropped 4; count of bases not matched to a gene: 5. The CDR3 protein is CASSPPGQGASYEQYF. DNA of the CDR3: TGTGCCAGCTCACCACCCGGACAGGGGGCGAGTTACGAGCAGTACTTC. The entire variable domain, with the rest obtained from reference TRBV18 and TRBJ2-7, is as follows: NAGVMQNPRHLVRRRGQEARLRCSPMKGHSHVYWYRQLPEEGLKFMVYLQKENIIDESGMPKERFSAEFPKEGPSILRIQQVVRGDSAAYFCASSPPGQGASYEQYFGPGTRLTVT.

This clonotype was picked up a small number of times. The CDR3, as DNA: TGCGCCAGCAGGCAGGGTGCTCAAGAGACCCAGTACTTC. Its translation: CASRQGAQETQYF. The gene calls are TRBV5-1 and TRBJ2-5; D may be TRBD1 (5 bases). The CDR3 contains 13 residues. The ends were cut back, 5 bases at V and 2 bases at J, with 10 bases in the middle. Germline V lookup: CDR1 SGHRS, CDR2 YFSETQ.

This chain links TRBV3-1 with TRBJ2-3; no definite D call. Trimming took off 4 bases at V and 0 bases at J, with 8 bases between the two ends. Germline CDR1 is LGHDT and CDR2 is YNNKEL (reference sequence). The CDR3 is 14 residues long. The CDR3 nucleotides read TGTGCCAGCAGCCCCCTGGCTAGCACAGATACGCAGTATTTT. This encodes CASSPLASTDTQYF.

This clonotype was seen more than once but under ten times. V gene TRBV6-2 or TRBV6-3 combines with J gene TRBJ2-3, with 8 bases identical to TRBD1. The CDR3 contains 15 residues. Per the germline V gene, CDR1 is MNHEY and CDR2 is SVGEGT. Unmatched junction bases numbered 3, after V lost 0 bases and J lost 4 bases. CDR3 nucleotides: TGTGCCAGCAGTTACTCGGCAGGGGGCCCAGATACGCAGTATTTT. Its translation is CASSYSAGGPDTQYF.

This clonotype turned up a few times. This chain connects TRBV20-1 to TRBJ1-4, with D hard to call. The CDR3 consists of 13 residues. Germline lookup yields CDR1 DFQATT and CDR2 SNEGSKA (reference sequence). V lost 3 bases, J lost 6 bases, and 11 bases lay in between. CDR3 sequence: CSARGYHYEKLFF. Written as DNA, the CDR3 is TGCAGTGCTAGGGGCTACCATTATGAAAAACTGTTTTTT.

The V call is TRBV7-2, the J call TRBJ1-3; D is unresolved. The V gene's germline CDR1 is SGHTA and CDR2 FQGNSA. This CDR3 has 12 residues. V lost 5 bases, J lost 7 bases, and 9 bases lay in between. The CDR3 DNA reads TGTGCCAGCAGCACCAATATGAACACCATATATTTT. Protein: CASSTNMNTIYF.

The chain uses TRBV14 and TRBJ2-5; D is perhaps TRBD2 (5 bases). Germline V gene lookup returns CDR1 SGHDN and CDR2 FVKESK. The V end was cut by 3 bases, the J end by 0 bases, with 11 bases between. This CDR3 has 15 residues. Written as DNA, the CDR3 is TGTGCCAGCAGCCACGGCGGGTTGTACCAAGAGACCCAGTACTTC. This sequence encodes CASSHGGLYQETQYF.

This clonotype showed up just a few times. The chain is built from TRBV6-5 and TRBJ1-3, with D tentatively TRBD1 (5 bases). The CDR3 loop spans 15 amino acids. Trimming took 0 bases from V and 3 from J, leaving 9 bases between them. Looked up from germline, CDR1 is MNHEY and CDR2 is SVGAGI. The CDR3 sequence: CASSYSYRGGNTIYF. Written as DNA, the CDR3 is TGTGCCAGCAGTTACTCGTATAGGGGTGGAAACACCATATATTTT.

The chain is built from TRBV18 and TRBJ1-2; 11 bases match TRBD1. The CDR3 is 15 residues long. Germline V CDR1 and CDR2: KGHSH, LQKENI. The junction had 9 bases not matched to a gene; V was cut back by 6 bases and J by 6 bases. This chain's CDR3 is CASSQGQGARDGYTF. Written as DNA, the CDR3 is TGTGCCAGCTCGCAAGGACAGGGGGCGAGGGATGGCTACACCTTC.

Ten or more counts support this clonotype. The germline gene is not matched at one end of the junction; a read error may be the cause. V is TRBV12-3 or TRBV12-4 and J is TRBJ1-5, with 12 bases that match TRBD1. The CDR3 consists of 16 residues. The CDR3 DNA reads TGTGCCAGCAGTCTAGCGGGACAGGGGGCAAATCAGCCCCAGCATTTT. Translating gives CASSLAGQGANQPQHF.

Ten or more counts support this clonotype. This CDR3 is CASSQRAASGVYNEQFF. CDR3 DNA sequence: TGTGCCAGCAGCCAACGAGCGGCTAGCGGGGTTTACAATGAGCAGTTCTTC. The chain has TRBV14 and TRBJ2-1; 9 nucleotides line up with TRBD2. This CDR3 spans 17 amino acids. The V and J ends lost 2 bases and 4 bases, in that order; junction bases with no gene match: 9. CDR1 is SGHDN, CDR2 FVKESK, per germline.

This clonotype turned up a few times. The chain joins TRBV7-2 to TRBJ1-1; TRBD1 aligns across 9 bases. With V trimmed by 5 bases and J by 3 bases, 7 bases remained unmatched. CDR3 size: 15 residues. Per germline, CDR1 SGHTA and CDR2 FQGNSA. The chain's CDR3 is CASSPGQGRYTEAFF. The CDR3 DNA reads TGTGCCAGCAGCCCGGGACAGGGACGCTACACTGAAGCTTTCTTT.

In this sample, this clonotype turned up a few times. The chain uses TRBV6-2 or TRBV6-3 and TRBJ2-3; D gene uncertain. V lost 0 bases to trimming and J lost 14 bases, with 15 bases between them. The CDR3 is 13 residues long. Germline values: CDR1 MNHEY, CDR2 SVGEGT. CDR3 nucleotide sequence: TGTGCCAGCAGTTACTCAGGAATTAGGATGAGGTATTTT. The encoded protein is CASSYSGIRMRYF.

Many counts were recorded for this clonotype. The rearrangement joins TRBV7-2 to TRBJ2-3; D call uncertain. The CDR3 totals 13 residues. Trimming left V 1 base short and J 2 bases short, with 4 bases between. Germline V gives CDR1 SGHTA, CDR2 FQGNSA. CDR3 in DNA: TGTGCCAGCAGCTTAGTCCACACAGATACGCAGTATTTT. This sequence encodes CASSLVHTDTQYF.

This clonotype occurred many times. The rearrangement joins TRBV7-2 to TRBJ2-2; D is perhaps TRBD1 (5 bases). Germline-derived CDR1 and CDR2 are SGHTA and FQGNSA. This CDR3 spans 15 amino acids. Between the trimmed V and J ends, which lost 6 bases and 4 bases, there was a span of 15 bases. CDR3 sequence: CASRYSTGSTGELFF. As DNA, the CDR3 is TGTGCCAGCAGGTACTCAACAGGTTCCACCGGGGAGCTGTTTTTT.

This sequence joins TRBV28 and TRBJ1-6; unclear D gene. Trimming left V 6 bases short and J 9 bases short, with 18 bases between. The germline gives CDR1 MDHEN, CDR2 SYDVKM. The CDR3 has 15 residues. Here the CDR3 reads CASRSSLAVGSPLHF. The CDR3 nucleotides read TGTGCCAGCAGGTCTTCTTTGGCGGTTGGTTCACCCCTCCACTTT.

V usage is TRBV12-5 and J usage is TRBJ2-2; D might be TRBD1 or TRBD2, each matching 5 bases. CDR1 is LGHNT, CDR2 FRNRAP, per germline. V lost 5 bases, J lost 8 bases, and 9 bases lay in between. This CDR3 region has 12 residues. The CDR3 here is CASGRGSGELFF. The CDR3 region has the DNA TGTGCTAGTGGTCGGGGCTCTGGGGAGCTGTTTTTT.

This clonotype was found many times. The chain combines TRBV6-1 with TRBJ1-5, with 8 positions matching TRBD1. V shed 4 bases and J 5 bases; nucleotides not matched to a gene: 7. The CDR3 is 15 amino acids. Germline CDR1 reads MNHNS; CDR2 reads SASEGT. The CDR3 loop is CASSGAQGAYQPQHF. The CDR3 region has the DNA TGTGCCAGCAGTGGTGCCCAGGGGGCCTATCAGCCCCAGCATTTT.

The DNA of the CDR3 is TGTGCCAGCAGTTTTCGACGTAACACTGAAGCTTTCTTT. Translating gives CASSFRRNTEAFF. This chain connects TRBV28 to TRBJ1-1, with unresolved D. V lost 3 bases, J lost 2 bases, and 7 bases lay in between. This CDR3 spans 13 amino acids. The germline gives CDR1 MDHEN, CDR2 SYDVKM. The variable domain in full, with the rest retrieved from reference TRBV28 and TRBJ1-1, is DVKVTQSSRYLVKRTGEKVFLECVQDMDHENMFWYRQDPGLGLRLIYFSYDVKMKEKGDIPEGYSVSREKKERFSLILESASTNQTSMYLCASSFRRNTEAFFGQGTRLTVV.

A few counts support this clonotype. V gene TRBV6-5 combines with J gene TRBJ1-5; D is perhaps TRBD1 (5 bases). V was trimmed by 8 bases and J by 5 bases, leaving 16 bases between them. The CDR3 is 14 residues long. The V gene's germline CDR1 is MNHEY and CDR2 SVGAGI. The CDR3 loop reads CASGITSGHQPQHF. CDR3 coding DNA: TGTGCCAGCGGAATTACCTCAGGGCATCAGCCCCAGCATTTT.

The table lists this clonotype with many counts. The rearrangement uses TRBV7-9 and TRBJ1-1; no firm D call. Trimming pared 5 bases from V and 5 bases from J, leaving 9 bases between. The germline V gene has CDR1 SEHNR and CDR2 FQNEAQ (reference sequence). The CDR3 runs to 12 residues. The CDR3 loop is CASSPGETEAFF. The CDR3 DNA sequence: TGTGCCAGCAGCCCCGGGGAGACTGAAGCTTTCTTT.

This clonotype was seen many times. The chain combines TRBV7-6 with TRBJ1-2; the D is unclear. The germline V gene has CDR1 SGHVS and CDR2 FNYEAQ. The CDR3 extends over 14 amino acids. The V end was cut by 1 base, the J end by 7 bases, with 13 bases between. CDR3 sequence: CASSLDEAEFGYTF. CDR3 nucleotides: TGTGCCAGCAGCTTAGACGAGGCGGAGTTTGGCTACACCTTC.

The V and J genes are TRBV12-3 or TRBV12-4 and TRBJ2-4; D call uncertain. CDR3 length equals 13 residues. V lost 2 bases and J 9 bases, leaving 11 bases between the germline ends. The CDR3 is CASSLSALGIQYF. DNA of the CDR3: TGTGCCAGCAGTTTATCGGCCTTGGGCATTCAGTACTTC.

This clonotype was seen a handful of times. The CDR3: CSAGTRAGLSNQPQHF. In nucleotides, the CDR3 is TGCAGTGCCGGAACCAGAGCAGGGCTTAGCAATCAGCCCCAGCATTTT. The chain couples TRBV20-1 to TRBJ1-5, with a weak D call TRBD1 (5 bases). Per the germline V gene, CDR1 is DFQATT and CDR2 is SNEGSKA (reference sequence). The CDR3 has 16 residues. The V and J ends lost 6 bases and 0 bases respectively, with 18 bases between them.

In its sample, this clonotype was seen a few times. The chain recombines TRBV27 with TRBJ1-6; a weak D match, TRBD1 (5 bases). This CDR3 comprises 15 residues. The V gene's germline CDR1 is MNHEY and CDR2 SMNVEV (reference sequence). The V and J ends lost 7 bases and 3 bases respectively, with 13 bases between them. The CDR3 nucleotides are TGTGCCAGCACGACCACGGGGGTCTATAATTCACCCCTCCACTTT. It encodes CASTTTGVYNSPLHF.

This rearrangement joins TRBV3-1 to TRBJ1-2; D unresolved. Deletions cut 0 bases from V and 4 bases from J, with 18 bases between. The V gene's germline CDR1 is LGHDT and CDR2 YNNKEL (reference sequence). The CDR3 has 17 residues. The CDR3 coding sequence is TGTGCCAGCAGCCAAGATCTCGTGGTCAGCGGAGGCTATGGCTACACCTTC. Its translation is CASSQDLVVSGGYGYTF.

This clonotype was detected many times. This rearrangement joins TRBV28 to TRBJ2-7; 7 bases align to TRBD1. Germline V CDR1 and CDR2: MDHEN, SYDVKM. V gave up 7 bases and J gave up 0 bases; unmatched junction bases: 12. This CDR3 comprises 16 residues. This CDR3 reads CASKLRDSASSYEQYF. The CDR3 DNA follows: TGTGCCAGCAAATTAAGGGACAGTGCGAGCTCCTACGAGCAGTACTTC.

This clonotype has a handful of counts. The rearrangement joins TRBV6-6 to TRBJ2-2, with a tentative D call TRBD1 (6 bases). Germline CDR1 MNHNY, CDR2 SVGAGI (reference sequence). The CDR3 has 16 amino acids. Trimming pared 4 bases from V and 2 bases from J, leaving 14 bases between. CDR3 nucleotide sequence: TGTGCCAGCAGTTCCACAGGACAGATTAACACCGGGGAGCTGTTTTTT. It specifies CASSSTGQINTGELFF.

In DNA, the CDR3 is TGTGCCAGCAGAGAGGACAGGGATCTGTACGAGCAGTACTTC. Its protein is CASREDRDLYEQYF. V usage is TRBV2 and J usage is TRBJ2-7, with 8 bases fitting TRBD1. The germline V gene encodes CDR1 SNHLY and CDR2 FYNNEI. With V trimmed by 6 bases and J by 4 bases, 8 bases remained unmatched. The CDR3 has 14 amino acids.

V is TRBV24-1 and J is TRBJ1-5; the D is unclear. V was shortened by 5 bases and J by 7 bases, with 11 bases between the two germline ends. The CDR3 is made up of 13 amino acids. Germline CDR1 reads KGHDR; CDR2 reads SFDVKD. The DNA for the CDR3 is TGTGCCACCAGTGTCGGCAGGACGCAGCCCCAGCATTTT. It is translated as CATSVGRTQPQHF.